Below are 5 T cell receptor beta chains sequenced from a single sample in a study of siplizumab effects on memory and regulatory T cells. Profiled with immunoSEQ multiplex PCR; TCRdb holds only in-frame clones, not every one. The table records tens of thousands of clones, about 97% of them present only once. The sequencing input was naive CD4+ T cells sorted from blood. The receptors were sampled from a human donor in good health.

The chain recombines TRBV7-8 with TRBJ2-1, with a weak D call TRBD1 (6 bases). The germline V and J ends were trimmed by 4 bases and 2 bases, with 12 bases remaining between them. Germline CDR1 and CDR2: SGHVS and FQNEAQ. The CDR3 is 15 residues long. The CDR3 sequence: CASSSSGTPYNEQFF. Here the CDR3 DNA reads TGTGCCAGCAGCTCTTCCGGGACACCCTACAATGAGCAGTTCTTC.

The genes are TRBV5-1 and TRBJ1-6; the match to TRBD1 covers 7 bases. The CDR3 consists of 15 residues. J lost 6 bases, V lost 4 bases, and 7 bases had no gene match. In germline, CDR1 is SGHRS, CDR2 YFSETQ. CDR3 sequence (DNA): TGCGCCAGCAGCGCGACAGGGCCTGGTAATTCACCCCTCCACTTT. As protein: CASSATGPGNSPLHF.

This clone appeared a single time. The chain couples TRBV6-1 to TRBJ2-7, with TRBD2 identical over 7 bases. This CDR3 is 15 amino acids long. Unmatched junction bases numbered 7, after V lost 0 bases and J lost 5 bases. Germline-derived CDR1 and CDR2 are MNHNS and SASEGT. CDR3 nucleotide sequence: TGTGCCAGCAGTGAAGCGGGCCTAGCGGCCAACGAGCAGTACTTC. Translating it yields CASSEAGLAANEQYF.

In nucleotides, the CDR3 is TGTGCCAGCAGTAGAGGGGAGGGCCTACAAGATACGCAGTATTTT. It specifies CASSRGEGLQDTQYF. The rearrangement joins TRBV6-5 to TRBJ2-3; 7 positions agree with TRBD2. The CDR3 is 15 amino acids. Germline assignment: CDR1 MNHEY and CDR2 SVGAGI. V was clipped by 5 bases and J by 5 bases; unmatched bases: 10.

This clone is a singleton in its sample. The chain recombines TRBV6-5 with TRBJ1-2, with 8 nucleotides matching TRBD1. CDR3 length equals 15 residues. The V gene's germline CDR1 is MNHEY and CDR2 SVGAGI. Trimming removed 1 base from V and 8 bases from J; junction bases left unmatched: 9. CDR3: CASSYLGRDRFGYTF. The CDR3 region has the DNA TGTGCCAGCAGTTACTTGGGCCGGGACAGGTTCGGCTACACCTTC.